What follows are 5 T cell receptor beta chains derived from one specimen sequenced in a study of shared T cell receptors in the human thymus. Measured with immunoSEQ multiplex PCR; TCRdb has only the in-frame clones, and not every one. The data contain about 730,000 clones, roughly 88% of them singletons. The same data also contributed to another study, on human thymus T cells.

Sequences were obtained from thymocytes. Every receptor here comes from a girl under two years old with a congenital heart defect.

V and J are TRBV19 and TRBJ2-5; 12 bases match TRBD1. V lost 1 base and J lost 5; bases outside the gene matches: 11. The CDR3 runs 18 residues. Germline assignment: CDR1 LNHDA and CDR2 SQIVND (reference sequence). The CDR3 loop is CASSIGGLGTGGVETQYF. The CDR3 DNA sequence: TGTGCCAGTAGTATAGGGGGTCTCGGGACAGGGGGCGTGGAGACCCAGTACTTC.

The chain combines TRBV6-6 with TRBJ2-7; TRBD2 is a possible D gene (6 bases). The germline V and J ends were trimmed by 7 bases and 0 bases, with 19 bases remaining between them. The CDR3 runs to 16 residues. CDR1 MNHNY and CDR2 SVGAGI come from the germline V gene (reference sequence). CDR3 nucleotides: TGTGCCAGCAACCCCGAGGTCGGGGGAAGCTCCTACGAGCAGTACTTC. This sequence encodes CASNPEVGGSSYEQYF.

The chain couples TRBV11-2 to TRBJ1-5; 8 bases line up with TRBD1. Germline V gene data show CDR1 as SGHAT and CDR2 as FQNNGV. The V segment lost 6 bases and the J segment 5 bases; nucleotides outside the gene matches: 15. The CDR3 contains 17 residues. CDR3 loop: CASSPELPTGGDQPQHF. For the CDR3, the DNA is TGTGCCAGCAGTCCCGAATTACCAACAGGGGGGGATCAGCCCCAGCATTTT.

The chain has TRBV7-6 and TRBJ1-1; D is ambiguous. CDR3 length: 16 amino acids. V was trimmed by 5 bases and J by 0 bases, leaving 16 bases between them. Germline CDR1 reads SGHVS; CDR2 reads FNYEAQ. The CDR3 DNA follows: TGTGCCAGCAGCCCAGTTGCAGATCACATGAACACTGAAGCTTTCTTT. This sequence encodes CASSPVADHMNTEAFF.

In this sample, this clone turned up a few times. V and J are TRBV5-8 and TRBJ2-7; tentatively, D is TRBD2 (5 bases). V was trimmed by 1 base and J by 4 bases, leaving 15 bases between them. This CDR3 comprises 15 residues. Germline lookup yields CDR1 SGHTS and CDR2 YDEGEE. CDR3 sequence reads: CASSLTRPGWYEQYF. As DNA, the CDR3 is TGTGCCAGCAGCTTGACTAGACCGGGATGGTACGAGCAGTACTTC.